This T cell receptor beta chain was recorded in a study of monozygotic twins with inflammatory bowel disease. Whole-study results and caveats: The analysis did not separate different T cell subtypes. IBD patients had lower TCRbeta diversity (inverse Simpson) than healthy co-twins.

Of note for this clonotype: Its antigen is not identified.

Reprocessing the 5' RACE reads, TCRdb reports a single entry for every CDR3 protein and omits DNA. The sample spans more than 300,000 distinct CDR3 sequences; the ten largest clones claim around 2.6%. The CDR3 has 14 residues. From germline, CDR1 is MNHEY and CDR2 SMNVEV (reference sequence). This chain links TRBV27 with TRBJ1-2; TCRdb's D call, TRBD1, is unchecked because there is no DNA. The specimen was blood. The receptor comes from a human donor with ulcerative colitis or Crohn's disease, or a healthy co-twin of an affected twin (not recorded which). CDR3 amino acids: CASRSTGRLNGYTF.